This T cell receptor (beta chain) came from a study of spatial heterogeneity in lung cancer. This sample's time point: sample taken at primary tumor resection. Whole RNA from tumor, nontumor lung or frozen PBMC was sequenced unsorted. A few counts support this clonotype. TCRdb passed the 5' RACE reads through MiXCR, listing each CDR3 protein once. The profile shows tens of thousands of distinct CDR3 sequences, around 8.6% of them singletons. Germline V gene lookup returns CDR1 MNHEY and CDR2 SVGEGT. There are 17 residues in the CDR3. V gave up 0 bases and J gave up 7 bases; unmatched junction bases: 9.

The specimen was PBMCs, collected at surgery. The chain joins TRBV6-2 or TRBV6-3 to TRBJ1-5; 10 nucleotides align to TRBD1. The sequence was obtained from a male donor with early-stage non-small cell lung cancer. Written as DNA, the CDR3 is TGTGCCAGCAGTTACTCGAGTTCCGGGACAGGGGACCAGCCCCAGCATTTT. This translates into CASSYSSSGTGDQPQHF.